These 5 T cell receptor beta chains were all obtained from the same sample, sequenced in a study of cytomegalovirus exposure and HLA in healthy donors. The PCR had 60 Vbeta and 13 Jbeta primers. Sequencing was performed with immunoSEQ multiplex PCR; in TCRdb, only in-frame clones are kept and a portion is missing. The data show under 200,000 clones, with around nine tenths seen just once and approximately 0.31% held by the top ten. The sample consisted of PBMCs. The receptors shown here come from a woman aged 30 to 39 in good health and CMV-seronegative.

J is TRBJ2-5 and V is TRBV29-1; unclear D gene. Germline CDR1 reads SQVTM; CDR2 reads ANQGSEA. This CDR3 contains 14 residues. Trimming took 4 bases from V and 4 from J, leaving 16 bases between them. Here the CDR3 reads CSVVSRTAGETQYF. CDR3 DNA: TGCAGCGTTGTATCGCGAACCGCAGGAGAGACCCAGTACTTC.

This clone appeared a single time. The V and J genes are TRBV7-2 and TRBJ2-1; TRBD1 is a possible D gene (5 bases). The CDR3 has 14 amino acids. Germline V gives CDR1 SGHTA, CDR2 FQGNSA. V gave up 5 bases and J gave up 2 bases, with 10 bases separating them. The CDR3 bases are TGTGCCAGCAGCCTAGGGGCTGCCTACAATGAGCAGTTCTTC. It codes for CASSLGAAYNEQFF.

Comment on this clone: One junction end does not reproduce the germline sequence, and a read error may be involved. This chain connects TRBV7-7 to TRBJ2-5; TRBD2 matches at 7 bases. Germline V gives CDR1 SSHAT, CDR2 FNYEAQ (reference sequence). This CDR3 contains 16 residues. CDR3 sequence (DNA): TGTGCTAGCAGCCCGGGGGGAGGGGCTTTCCAAGAGACCCAGTACTTC. Translated: CASSPGGGAFQETQYF.

The chain uses TRBV5-6 and TRBJ1-4; 8 bases fit TRBD1. J gave up 8 bases and V 5 bases, and 8 bases lay outside the gene matches. The CDR3 is made up of 14 amino acids. CDR1 is SGHDT, CDR2 YYEEEE, per germline. DNA for the CDR3: TGTGCCAGCAGTCTGACAGGGGAGAACGAAAAACTGTTTTTT. This sequence encodes CASSLTGENEKLFF.

V gene TRBV5-4 combines with J gene TRBJ2-7; D is perhaps TRBD2 (7 bases). Trimming took 3 bases from V and 7 from J, leaving 20 bases between them. This CDR3 contains 15 residues. Germline V gives CDR1 SGHNT, CDR2 YYREEE (reference sequence). The CDR3, as DNA: TGTGCCAGCAGCTCCATGAGGGCGGGGGCGGGGGAGCAGTACTTC. Amino acids: CASSSMRAGAGEQYF.